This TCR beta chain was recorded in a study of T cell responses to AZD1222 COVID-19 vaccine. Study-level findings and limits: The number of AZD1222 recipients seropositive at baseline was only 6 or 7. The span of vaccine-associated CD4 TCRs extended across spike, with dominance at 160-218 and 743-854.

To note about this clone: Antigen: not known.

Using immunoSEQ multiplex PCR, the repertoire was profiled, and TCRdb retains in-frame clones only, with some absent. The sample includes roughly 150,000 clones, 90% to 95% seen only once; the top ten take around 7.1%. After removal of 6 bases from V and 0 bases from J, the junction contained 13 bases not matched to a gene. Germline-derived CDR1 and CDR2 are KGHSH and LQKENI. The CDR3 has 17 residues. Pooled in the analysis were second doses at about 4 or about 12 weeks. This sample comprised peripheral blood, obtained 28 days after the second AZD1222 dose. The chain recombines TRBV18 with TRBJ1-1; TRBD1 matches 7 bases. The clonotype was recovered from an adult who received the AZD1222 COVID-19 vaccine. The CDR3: CASSGSGQSYVNTEAFF. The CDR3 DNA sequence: TGTGCCAGCTCCGGGTCGGGACAGTCTTACGTGAACACTGAAGCTTTCTTT.